This TCR beta chain was captured by sequencing in a study of T cells in Graves' hyperthyroidism and ophthalmopathy. Study in general: Once the initial diagnosis was made, peripheral blood was obtained before any treatment.

This clonotype has ten or more counts. The antigen is undetermined. Deletions cut 5 bases from V and 11 bases from J, with 12 bases between. This CDR3 has 10 residues. The germline V gene encodes CDR1 DFQATT and CDR2 SNEGSKA (reference sequence). Drawn at first hyperthyroidism diagnosis, the blood sample preceded any ophthalmopathy symptoms. Regions amplified from RNA transcripts were the TCR beta CDR3 regions. Carried out on the TCR CDR3, a first-round RT-PCR used the HTBI primer set. TCRdb re-called the multiplex PCR reads with MiXCR, one entry per CDR3 protein. The repertoire has hundreds of thousands of distinct CDR3 sequences, about 15% of them found once; the top ten carry around 5.4%. Whole-study results and caveats: The model's output predicted ophthalmopathy at a median of approximately 6.5 months prior to onset. Among thyroid clonotypes expanded above 0.001, most also appeared in blood.

The sample taken for sequencing was blood. V usage is TRBV20-1 and J usage is TRBJ1-1; D is unclear. The sequence was obtained from a woman in her 30s with Graves' hyperthyroidism that later progressed to Graves' ophthalmopathy. For the CDR3, the DNA is TGCAGTGCTGGGATTCACGAGGCTTTCTTT. Translating it yields CSAGIHEAFF.